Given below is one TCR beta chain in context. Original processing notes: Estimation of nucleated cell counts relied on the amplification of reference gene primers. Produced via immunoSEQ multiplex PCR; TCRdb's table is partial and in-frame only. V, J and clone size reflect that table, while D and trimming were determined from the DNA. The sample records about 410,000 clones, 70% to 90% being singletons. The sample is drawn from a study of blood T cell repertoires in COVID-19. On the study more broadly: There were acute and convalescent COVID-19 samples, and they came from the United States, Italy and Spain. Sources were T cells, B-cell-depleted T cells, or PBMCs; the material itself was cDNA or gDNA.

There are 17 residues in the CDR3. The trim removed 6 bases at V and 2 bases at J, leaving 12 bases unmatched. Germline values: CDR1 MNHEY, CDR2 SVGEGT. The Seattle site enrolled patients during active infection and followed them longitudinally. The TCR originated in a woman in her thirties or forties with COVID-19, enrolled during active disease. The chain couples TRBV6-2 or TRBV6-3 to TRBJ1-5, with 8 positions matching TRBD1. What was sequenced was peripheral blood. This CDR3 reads CASSSSPGTGGNQPQHF. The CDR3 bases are TGTGCCAGCAGCAGCAGTCCCGGGACAGGAGGCAATCAGCCCCAGCATTTT.